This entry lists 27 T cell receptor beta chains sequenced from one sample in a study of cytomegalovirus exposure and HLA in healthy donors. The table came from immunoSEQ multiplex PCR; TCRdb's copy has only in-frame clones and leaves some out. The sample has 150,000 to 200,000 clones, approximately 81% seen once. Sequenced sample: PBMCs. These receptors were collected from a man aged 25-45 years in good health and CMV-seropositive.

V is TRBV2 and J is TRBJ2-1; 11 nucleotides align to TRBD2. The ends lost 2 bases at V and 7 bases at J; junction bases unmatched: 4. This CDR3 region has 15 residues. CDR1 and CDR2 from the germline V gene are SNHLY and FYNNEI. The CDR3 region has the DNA TGTGCCAGCAGTGAACTAGCGGGAGGCTCTAATGAGCAGTTCTTC. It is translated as CASSELAGGSNEQFF.

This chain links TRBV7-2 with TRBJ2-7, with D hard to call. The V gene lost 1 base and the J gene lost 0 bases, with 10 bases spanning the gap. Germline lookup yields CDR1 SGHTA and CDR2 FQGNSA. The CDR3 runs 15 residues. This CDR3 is CASSLGADPSYEQYF. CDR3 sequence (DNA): TGTGCCAGCAGCTTAGGGGCAGACCCCTCCTACGAGCAGTACTTC.

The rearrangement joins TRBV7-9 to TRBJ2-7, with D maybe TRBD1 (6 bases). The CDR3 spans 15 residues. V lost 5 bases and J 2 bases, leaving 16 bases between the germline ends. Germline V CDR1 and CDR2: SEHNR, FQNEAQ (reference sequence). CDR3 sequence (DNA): TGTGCCAGCAGCAATCCGGTGGGGACAACCTACGAGCAGTACTTC. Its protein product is CASSNPVGTTYEQYF.

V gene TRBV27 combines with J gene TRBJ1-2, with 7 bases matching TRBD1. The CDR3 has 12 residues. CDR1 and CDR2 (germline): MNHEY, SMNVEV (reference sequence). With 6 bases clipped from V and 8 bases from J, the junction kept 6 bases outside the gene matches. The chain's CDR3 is CASSPGGPGYTF. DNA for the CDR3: TGTGCCAGCAGCCCAGGGGGGCCAGGCTACACCTTC.

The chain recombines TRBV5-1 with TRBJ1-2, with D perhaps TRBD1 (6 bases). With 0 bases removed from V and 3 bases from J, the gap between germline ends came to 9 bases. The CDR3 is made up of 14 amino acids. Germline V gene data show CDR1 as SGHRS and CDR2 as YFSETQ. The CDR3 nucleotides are TGCGCCAGCAGCTTGGCGTCAGGGGACTATGGCTACACCTTC. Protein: CASSLASGDYGYTF.

The CDR3 protein is CASSPRPEAGELFF. CDR3 nucleotide sequence: TGTGCCAGCTCACCACGCCCCGAGGCCGGGGAGCTGTTTTTT. The chain combines TRBV18 with TRBJ2-2; no firm D call. Germline V gene sequence: CDR1 KGHSH, CDR2 LQKENI. V was shortened by 1 base and J by 6 bases, with 9 bases between the two germline ends. The CDR3 runs to 14 residues.

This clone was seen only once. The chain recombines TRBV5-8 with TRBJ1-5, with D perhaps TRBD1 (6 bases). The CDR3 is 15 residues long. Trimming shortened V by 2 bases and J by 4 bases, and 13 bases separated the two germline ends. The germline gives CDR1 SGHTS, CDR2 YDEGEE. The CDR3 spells CASSFSPGENQPQHF. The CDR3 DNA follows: TGTGCCAGCAGCTTTAGTCCAGGGGAGAATCAGCCCCAGCATTTT.

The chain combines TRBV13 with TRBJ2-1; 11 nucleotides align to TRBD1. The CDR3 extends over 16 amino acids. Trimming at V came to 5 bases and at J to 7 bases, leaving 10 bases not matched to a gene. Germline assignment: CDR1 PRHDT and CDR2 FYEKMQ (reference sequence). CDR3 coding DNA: TGTGCCAGCAGCCCGTTTTGGACAGGGGGCCGGAATGAGCAGTTCTTC. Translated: CASSPFWTGGRNEQFF. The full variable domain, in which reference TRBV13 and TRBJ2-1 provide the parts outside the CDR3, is AAGVIQSPRHLIKEKRETATLKCYPIPRHDTVYWYQQGPGQDPQFLISFYEKMQSDKGSIPDRFSAQQFSDYHSELNMSSLELGDSALYFCASSPFWTGGRNEQFFGPGTRLTVL.

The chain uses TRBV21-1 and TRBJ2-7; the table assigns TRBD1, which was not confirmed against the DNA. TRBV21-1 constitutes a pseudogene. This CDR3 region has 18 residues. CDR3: CANRQPTSPARNFYEQYF. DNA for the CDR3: TGTGCCAACAGGCAACCCACCTCTCCAGCCAGGAATTTCTACGAGCAGTACTTC.

CDR3: CASSLGEAAGEKLFF. DNA for the CDR3: TGTGCCAGCAGCCTAGGCGAGGCCGCGGGTGAAAAACTGTTTTTT. The gene calls are TRBV7-9 and TRBJ1-4, with D unclear. This CDR3 has 15 residues. The ends were cut back, 5 bases at V and 7 bases at J, with 17 bases in the middle. The germline V gene has CDR1 SEHNR and CDR2 FQNEAQ (reference sequence).

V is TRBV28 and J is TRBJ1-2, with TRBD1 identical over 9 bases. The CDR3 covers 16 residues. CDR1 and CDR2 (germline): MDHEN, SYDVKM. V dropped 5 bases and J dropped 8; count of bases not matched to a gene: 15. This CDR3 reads CASSTPPGTGNLGYTF. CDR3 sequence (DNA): TGTGCCAGCAGTACGCCGCCCGGGACAGGGAACTTGGGCTACACCTTC.

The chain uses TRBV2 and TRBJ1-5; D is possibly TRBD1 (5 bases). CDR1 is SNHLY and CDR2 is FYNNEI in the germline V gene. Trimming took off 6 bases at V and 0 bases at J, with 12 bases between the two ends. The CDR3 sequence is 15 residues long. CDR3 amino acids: CASRQGSVSNQPQHF. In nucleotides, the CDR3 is TGTGCCAGCAGGCAGGGATCGGTTAGCAATCAGCCCCAGCATTTT.

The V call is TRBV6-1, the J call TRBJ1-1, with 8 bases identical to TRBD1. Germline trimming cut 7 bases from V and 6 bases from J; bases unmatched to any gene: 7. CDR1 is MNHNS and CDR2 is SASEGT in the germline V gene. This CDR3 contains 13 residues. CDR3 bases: TGTGCCAGCAACGTTCAGGGGGCGGCTGAAGCTTTCTTT. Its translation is CASNVQGAAEAFF.

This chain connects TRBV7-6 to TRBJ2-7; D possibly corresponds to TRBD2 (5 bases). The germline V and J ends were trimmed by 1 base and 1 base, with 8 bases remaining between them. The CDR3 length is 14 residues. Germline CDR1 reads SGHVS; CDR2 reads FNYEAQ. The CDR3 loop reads CASSLGTLSYEQYF. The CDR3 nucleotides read TGTGCCAGCAGCTTAGGGACTTTATCCTACGAGCAGTACTTC.

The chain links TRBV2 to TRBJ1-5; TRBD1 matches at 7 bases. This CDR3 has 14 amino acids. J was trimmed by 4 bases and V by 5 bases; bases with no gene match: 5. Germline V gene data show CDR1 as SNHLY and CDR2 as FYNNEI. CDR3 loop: CASSPRQGNQPQHF. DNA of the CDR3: TGTGCCAGCAGTCCAAGACAGGGAAATCAGCCCCAGCATTTT.

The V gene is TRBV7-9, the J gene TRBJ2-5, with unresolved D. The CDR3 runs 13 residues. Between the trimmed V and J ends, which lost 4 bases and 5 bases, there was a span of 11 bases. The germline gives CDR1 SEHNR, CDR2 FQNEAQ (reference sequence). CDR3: CASSSPVIETQYF. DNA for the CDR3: TGTGCCAGCAGCTCCCCCGTAATCGAGACCCAGTACTTC.

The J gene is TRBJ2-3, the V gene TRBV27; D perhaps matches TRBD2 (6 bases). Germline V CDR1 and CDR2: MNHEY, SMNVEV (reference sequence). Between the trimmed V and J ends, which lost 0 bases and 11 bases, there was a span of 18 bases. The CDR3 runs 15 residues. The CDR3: CASSLSAGLAEGQYF. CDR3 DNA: TGTGCCAGCAGTTTATCGGCGGGTCTGGCGGAGGGGCAGTATTTT.

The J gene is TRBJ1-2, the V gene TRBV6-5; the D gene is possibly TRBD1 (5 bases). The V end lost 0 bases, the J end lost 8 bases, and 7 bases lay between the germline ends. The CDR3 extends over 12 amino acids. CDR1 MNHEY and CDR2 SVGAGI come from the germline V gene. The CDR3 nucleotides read TGTGCCAGCAGTTACTCGAACAGGGGCTACACCTTC. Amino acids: CASSYSNRGYTF.

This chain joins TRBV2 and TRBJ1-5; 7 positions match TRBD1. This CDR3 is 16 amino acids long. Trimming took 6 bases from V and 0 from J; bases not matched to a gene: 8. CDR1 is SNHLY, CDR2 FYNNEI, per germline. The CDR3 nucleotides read TGTGCCAGCAGACGAGGGGGCGGCTCTAGCAATCAGCCCCAGCATTTT. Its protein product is CASRRGGGSSNQPQHF.

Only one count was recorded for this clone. The CDR3 is CASSVRYEQFF. The CDR3 DNA follows: TGTGCCAGCAGCGTACGGTATGAGCAGTTCTTC. The chain links TRBV9 to TRBJ2-1; D remains unclear. The CDR3 extends over 11 amino acids. The germline V and J ends were trimmed by 1 base and 8 bases, with 4 bases remaining between them. Germline V gene sequence: CDR1 SGDLS, CDR2 YYNGEE. Full variable domain (remainder filled in from reference TRBV9 and TRBJ2-1): DSGVTQTPKHLITATGQRVTLRCSPRSGDLSVYWYQQSLDQGLQFLIQYYNGEERAKGNILERFSAQQFPDLHSELNLSSLELGDSALYFCASSVRYEQFFGPGTRLTVL.

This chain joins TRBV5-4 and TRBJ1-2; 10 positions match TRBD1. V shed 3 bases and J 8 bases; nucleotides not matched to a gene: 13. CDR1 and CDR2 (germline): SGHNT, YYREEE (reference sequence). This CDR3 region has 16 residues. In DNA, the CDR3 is TGTGCCAGCAGCTCCGATCCCGGGACAGGGGTTAGGGGCTACACCTTC. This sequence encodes CASSSDPGTGVRGYTF.

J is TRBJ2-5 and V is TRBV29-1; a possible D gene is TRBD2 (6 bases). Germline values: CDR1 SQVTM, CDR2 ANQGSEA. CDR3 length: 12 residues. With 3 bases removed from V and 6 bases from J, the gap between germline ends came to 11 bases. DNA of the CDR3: TGCAGCGTTGAGATAGGAGGGAAGACCCAGTACTTC. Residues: CSVEIGGKTQYF.

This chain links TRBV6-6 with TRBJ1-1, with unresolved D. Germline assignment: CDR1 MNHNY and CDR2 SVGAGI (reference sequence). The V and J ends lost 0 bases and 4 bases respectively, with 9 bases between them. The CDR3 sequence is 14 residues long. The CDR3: CASSYSQASTEAFF. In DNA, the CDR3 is TGTGCCAGCAGTTACTCCCAGGCCTCCACTGAAGCTTTCTTT.

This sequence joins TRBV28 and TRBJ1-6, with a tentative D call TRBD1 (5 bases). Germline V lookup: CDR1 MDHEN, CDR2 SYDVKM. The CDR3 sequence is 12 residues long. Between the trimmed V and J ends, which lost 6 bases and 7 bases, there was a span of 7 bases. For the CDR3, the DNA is TGTGCCAGCAGGGGGCCCAATTCACCCCTCCACTTT. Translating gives CASRGPNSPLHF.

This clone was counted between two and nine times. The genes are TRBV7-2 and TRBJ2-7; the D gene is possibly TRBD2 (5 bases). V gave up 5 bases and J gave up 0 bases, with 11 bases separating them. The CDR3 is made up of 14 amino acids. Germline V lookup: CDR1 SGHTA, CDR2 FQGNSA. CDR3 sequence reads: CASSPDLASYEQYF. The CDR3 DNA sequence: TGTGCCAGCAGCCCAGACCTAGCCTCCTACGAGCAGTACTTC.

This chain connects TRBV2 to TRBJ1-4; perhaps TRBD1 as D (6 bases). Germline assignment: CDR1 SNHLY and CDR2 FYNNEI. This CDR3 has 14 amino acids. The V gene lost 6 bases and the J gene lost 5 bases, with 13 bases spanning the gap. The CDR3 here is CASSDDRLNEKLFF. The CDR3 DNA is TGTGCCAGCAGCGACGACAGGCTAAATGAAAAACTGTTTTTT.

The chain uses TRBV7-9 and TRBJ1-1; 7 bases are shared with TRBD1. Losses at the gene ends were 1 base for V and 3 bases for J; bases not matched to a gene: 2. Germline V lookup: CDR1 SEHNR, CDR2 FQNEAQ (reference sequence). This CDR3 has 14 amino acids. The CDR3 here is CASSLGGGYTEAFF. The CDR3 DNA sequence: TGTGCCAGCAGCTTAGGAGGGGGCTACACTGAAGCTTTCTTT.